The 14 T cell receptor beta chains reported below all come from one sample, sequenced in a study of cytomegalovirus exposure and HLA in healthy donors. The data were produced by immunoSEQ multiplex PCR, yet TCRdb's version contains in-frame clones alone and is incomplete. The sample has around 190,000 clones, roughly 86% seen once. The sample was PBMCs. Receptor source: a man aged 25 to 40 in good health and CMV-seropositive.

The chain is built from TRBV6-6 and TRBJ2-7; 7 bases align to TRBD1. The trim removed 0 bases at V and 1 base at J, leaving 6 bases unmatched. Germline V gene sequence: CDR1 MNHNY, CDR2 SVGAGI (reference sequence). The CDR3 is 16 amino acids. As DNA, the CDR3 is TGTGCCAGCAGTTACTCGGGGACAGAGTTTTCCTACGAGCAGTACTTC. This gives the protein CASSYSGTEFSYEQYF.

DNA of the CDR3: TGTGCCAGCAGCTTCCCCGGGAGCTACGAGCAGTACTTC. This sequence encodes CASSFPGSYEQYF. The chain employs TRBV5-6 and TRBJ2-7, with D tentatively TRBD2 (6 bases). The germline V gene has CDR1 SGHDT and CDR2 YYEEEE. CDR3 size: 13 residues. Trimming pared 2 bases from V and 3 bases from J, leaving 9 bases between.

This clone turned up a few times. The V gene is TRBV19, the J gene TRBJ1-6; TRBD1 might be the D (5 bases). V was trimmed by 3 bases and J by 7 bases, leaving 16 bases between them. Germline loops: CDR1 LNHDA, CDR2 SQIVND (reference sequence). CDR3 size: 16 residues. The CDR3 DNA reads as TGTGCCAGTAGTATGAAGGTGGGGGGAGGGAATTCACCCCTCCACTTT. Its protein product is CASSMKVGGGNSPLHF.

The chain joins TRBV2 to TRBJ2-2; perhaps TRBD2 as D (5 bases). The CDR3 is 12 amino acids. Trimming took off 9 bases at V and 7 bases at J, with 12 bases between the two ends. Germline V CDR1 and CDR2: SNHLY, FYNNEI. The CDR3 spells CARNAGDGELFF. In DNA form, the CDR3 reads TGTGCCAGGAACGCCGGGGACGGGGAGCTGTTTTTT. Combining the CDR3 with reference TRBV2 and TRBJ2-2 gives the whole variable domain EPEVTQTPSHQVTQMGQEVILRCVPISNHLYFYWYRQILGQKVEFLVSFYNNEISEKSEIFDDQFSVERPDGSNFTLKIRSTKLEDSAMYFCARNAGDGELFFGEGSRLTVL.

The chain links TRBV5-5 to TRBJ2-7; D perhaps matches TRBD2 (7 bases). Trimming pared 2 bases from V and 7 bases from J, leaving 13 bases between. Looked up from germline, CDR1 is SGHKS and CDR2 is YYEKEE (reference sequence). The CDR3 runs 13 residues. CDR3 amino acids: CASSFGGPGEQYF. CDR3 nucleotide sequence: TGTGCCAGCAGCTTCGGGGGGCCGGGTGAGCAGTACTTC.

V and J are TRBV6-1 and TRBJ2-1, with D perhaps given as TRBD1 or TRBD2 (5 bases each). The CDR3 extends over 13 amino acids. Between the trimmed V and J ends, which lost 8 bases and 8 bases, there was a span of 16 bases. Germline V gives CDR1 MNHNS, CDR2 SASEGT. CDR3 nucleotide sequence: TGTGCCAGCGGGGGACCCCTGAACCATGAGCAGTTCTTC. It codes for CASGGPLNHEQFF.

CDR3: CASSPLGRSSYEQYF. CDR3 DNA sequence: TGTGCCAGCAGCCCTTTAGGCCGCAGCTCCTACGAGCAGTACTTC. The chain carries TRBV5-4 and TRBJ2-7; D is unresolved. Trimming took off 4 bases at V and 0 bases at J, with 14 bases between the two ends. This CDR3 has 15 residues. The germline V gene encodes CDR1 SGHNT and CDR2 YYREEE (reference sequence).

The chain carries TRBV19 and TRBJ2-7, with D unclear. The CDR3 covers 15 residues. From germline, CDR1 is LNHDA and CDR2 SQIVND (reference sequence). V lost 6 bases, J lost 1 base, and 16 bases lay in between. For the CDR3, the DNA is TGTGCCAGTAGCTCCCCAGGTGGGGTATCCTACGAGCAGTACTTC. It translates to CASSSPGGVSYEQYF.

This clone has a handful of counts. The chain combines TRBV27 with TRBJ2-1, with 12 bases that match TRBD2. Germline values: CDR1 MNHEY, CDR2 SMNVEV (reference sequence). The CDR3 length is 15 residues. V shed 6 bases and J 8 bases; nucleotides not matched to a gene: 8. Written as DNA, the CDR3 is TGTGCCAGCAGCCCTGGACTAGCGGGAATCTATGAGCAGTTCTTC. Translating gives CASSPGLAGIYEQFF.

The rearrangement joins TRBV15 to TRBJ1-6; D is ambiguous. V was cut by 3 bases and J by 8 bases, with 14 bases left in between. This CDR3 is 15 amino acids long. In germline, CDR1 is LNHNV, CDR2 YYDKDF (reference sequence). Here the CDR3 reads CATSSRLEVDSPLHF. CDR3 DNA: TGTGCCACCAGCAGCCGCTTAGAGGTGGATTCACCCCTCCACTTT.

This clone has only one observation. The chain couples TRBV28 to TRBJ2-6; D ambiguous. Germline V gene lookup returns CDR1 MDHEN and CDR2 SYDVKM. V was pared by 6 bases and J by 1 base, with 10 bases between. CDR3 length equals 15 residues. The CDR3 here is CASSGGPSGANVLTF. Written as DNA, the CDR3 is TGTGCCAGCAGCGGCGGTCCGTCTGGGGCCAACGTCCTGACTTTC.

This clone was seen only a few times. J is TRBJ1-4 and V is TRBV9; D not certain. Germline CDR1 SGDLS, CDR2 YYNGEE. CDR3 size: 13 residues. V lost 6 bases and J lost 5, with 11 bases in between. CDR3 region: CASKGQTNEKLFF. The CDR3 nucleotides are TGTGCCAGCAAAGGGCAGACAAATGAAAAACTGTTTTTT.

The genes are TRBV30 and TRBJ1-2; possible D gene TRBD1, 6 bases. The V gene lost 4 bases and the J gene lost 4 bases, with 13 bases spanning the gap. CDR1 GTSNPN and CDR2 SVGIG come from the germline V gene (reference sequence). CDR3 length: 13 residues. CDR3 sequence reads: CAWTWGLSYGYTF. The DNA for the CDR3 is TGTGCCTGGACATGGGGGCTGTCCTATGGCTACACCTTC.

The V and J genes are TRBV5-1 and TRBJ1-2; 8 bases line up with TRBD1. The junction had 11 bases not matched to a gene; V was cut back by 3 bases and J by 4 bases. The germline gives CDR1 SGHRS, CDR2 YFSETQ. The length of the CDR3 is 16 residues. The CDR3 region is CASSWTGQGGGYGYTF. The CDR3, as DNA: TGCGCCAGCAGCTGGACAGGGCAGGGCGGGGGCTATGGCTACACCTTC.